The source of this T cell receptor beta chain is a study of cytomegalovirus exposure and HLA in healthy donors. Study-wide results and caveats: TCR beta sequences numbering around 15,000 were associated with HLA alleles at 0.05 false discovery rate in a later analysis.

This clone was counted between two and nine times. No antigen is known for it. The germline V gene has CDR1 SGHRS and CDR2 YFSETQ. V dropped 5 bases and J dropped 7; count of bases not matched to a gene: 10. This CDR3 region has 15 residues. The PCR was carried out with 60 Vbeta primers and 13 Jbeta primers. The method was immunoSEQ multiplex PCR; TCRdb's version includes in-frame clones alone and lacks a portion of them. The sample has around 130,000 clones, over 70% seen once. The V gene is TRBV5-1, the J gene TRBJ2-1, with TRBD2 identical over 9 bases. The source material was PBMCs. This TCR was sampled from a woman aged 55-70 years in good health and CMV-seropositive. For the CDR3, the DNA is TGCGCCAGCAGGTCACTCAGCGGGGGGCTGAATGAGCAGTTCTTC. Residues: CASRSLSGGLNEQFF.